Detailed here is one TCR beta chain. The junction differs from germline at one of its ends, possibly a read error. These data come from a study of blood T cell repertoires in COVID-19. Study-level background: Spain, Italy and the United States supplied samples that represented acute and convalescent COVID-19. Nucleic acid was either cDNA or gDNA, and it came from T cells, B-cell-depleted T cells, or PBMCs.

TCRdb's copy holds only in-frame clones and misses some; the assay was immunoSEQ multiplex PCR. The repertoire includes 450,000 or so clones, roughly 87% of them detected once, and roughly 0.84% sits in the top ten. Germline V gene sequence: CDR1 SGHAT, CDR2 FQNNGV. The CDR3 has 13 residues. The chain is built from TRBV11-2 and TRBJ2-1; 8 bases match TRBD1. This receptor was obtained from a man younger than 35 with COVID-19, enrolled during active disease. Material for sequencing was peripheral blood. CDR3 nucleotide sequence: TGTGCCAGCAGCTTAGATCTAAAGACAGGGGTGGTCTTC. This translates into CASSLDLKTGVVF.